The clone carrying this TCR beta chain was observed many times. Antigen specificity is unknown. This sample is drawn from a study of response to subunit inactivated influenza vaccine. Study-wide points: There was a suggestion from the authors that each seasonal influenza vaccination recruits few new T cells.

MiXCR, run by TCRdb on the RT-PCR reads, gives a single entry per CDR3 protein. The profile shows under 550,000 distinct CDR3 sequences, about 8% of them singletons. The source material was PBMCs from blood, sampled around 2 years after vaccination. The sequence was collected from a man between 50 and 75 years old who received an inactivated influenza vaccine.

CDR3 loop: CASSQDPQDLRTSGYSDTQYF. The CDR3 nucleotides read TGTGCCAGCAGCCAAGACCCGCAAGATCTCAGGACTAGCGGATACTCAGATACGCAGTATTTT. The chain couples TRBV14 to TRBJ2-3; 10 bases align to TRBD2. Looked up from germline, CDR1 is SGHDN and CDR2 is FVKESK. This CDR3 is 21 amino acids long. V lost 0 bases, J lost 4 bases, and 19 bases stayed unmatched.